The entry below describes one T cell receptor (beta chain). Other nucleotide sequences in the sample specify the same CDR3. The data stem from a study of shared clonotypes between healthy human individuals. About the study: Each donor's CD8 memory used one plate, CD8 naive two, each CD4 subset three.

Authors' data handling: Filtering of immunoSEQ junctional sequences could not match full-length read filtering. Assay used: immunoSEQ multiplex PCR; TCRdb lists only in-frame clones, some missing. V and J calls plus clone size are reproduced from that table; the DNA served to infer D and trimming. The top ten clones hold about 0.39% of a sample with about 2.4 million clones, over 85% of them seen once. The V end lost 0 bases, the J end lost 2 bases, and 8 bases lay between the germline ends. CDR1 and CDR2 from the germline V gene are SGHRS and YFSETQ. This CDR3 contains 14 residues. The receptor was derived from a man between 18 and 35 years old in good health. Some clones in this sample may be carry-over from other donors' samples. The sequencing input was naive CD4+ T cells from PBMCs. As for subset: CD45RA+ positively selected. The rearrangement uses TRBV5-1 and TRBJ1-2; perhaps TRBD1 as D (6 bases). This CDR3 is CASSLGDRNYGYTF. In DNA form, the CDR3 reads TGCGCCAGCAGCTTGGGCGACAGGAACTATGGCTACACCTTC. Full variable domain (missing parts from reference TRBV5-1 and TRBJ1-2): KAGVTQTPRYLIKTRGQQVTLSCSPISGHRSVSWYQQTPGQGLQFLFEYFSETQRNKGNFPGRFSGRQFSNSRSEMNVSTLELGDSALYLCASSLGDRNYGYTFGSGTRLTVV.